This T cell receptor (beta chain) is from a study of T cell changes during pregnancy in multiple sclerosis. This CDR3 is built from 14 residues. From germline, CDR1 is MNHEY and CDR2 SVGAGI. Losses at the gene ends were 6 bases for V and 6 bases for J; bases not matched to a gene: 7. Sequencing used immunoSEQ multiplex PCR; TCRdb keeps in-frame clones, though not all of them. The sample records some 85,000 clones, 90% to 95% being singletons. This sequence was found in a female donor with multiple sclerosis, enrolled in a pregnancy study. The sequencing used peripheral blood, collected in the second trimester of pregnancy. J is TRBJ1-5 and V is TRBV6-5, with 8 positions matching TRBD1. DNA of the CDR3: TGTGCCAGCAGCCCCTCAGGGGGCTCTCAGCCCCAGCATTTT. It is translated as CASSPSGGSQPQHF.